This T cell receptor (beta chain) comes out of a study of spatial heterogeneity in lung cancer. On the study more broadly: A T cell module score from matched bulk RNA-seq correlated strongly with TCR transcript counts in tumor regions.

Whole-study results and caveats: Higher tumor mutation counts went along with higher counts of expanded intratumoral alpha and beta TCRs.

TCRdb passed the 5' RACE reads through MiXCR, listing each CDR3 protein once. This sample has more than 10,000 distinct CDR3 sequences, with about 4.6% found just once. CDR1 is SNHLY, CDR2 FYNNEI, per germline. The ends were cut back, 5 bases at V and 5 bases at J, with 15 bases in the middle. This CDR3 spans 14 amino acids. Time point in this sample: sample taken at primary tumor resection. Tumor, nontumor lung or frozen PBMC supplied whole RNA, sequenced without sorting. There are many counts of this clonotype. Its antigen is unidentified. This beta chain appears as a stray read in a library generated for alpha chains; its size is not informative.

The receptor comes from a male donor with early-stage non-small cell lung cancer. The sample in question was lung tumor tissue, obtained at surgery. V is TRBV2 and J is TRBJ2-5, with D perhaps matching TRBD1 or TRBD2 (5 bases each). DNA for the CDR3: TGTGCCAGCAGTCCTCAGGGCTGGGGGGAGACCCAGTACTTC. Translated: CASSPQGWGETQYF.